One and the same sample provided the 12 T cell receptor beta chains below, sequenced in a study of T cell responses to AZD1222 COVID-19 vaccine. The method was immunoSEQ multiplex PCR; TCRdb's version includes in-frame clones alone and lacks a portion of them. The table lists some 130,000 clones, 92% of them singletons. The material was peripheral blood, obtained 28 days after the second AZD1222 dose. These TCRs come from an adult who received the AZD1222 COVID-19 vaccine.

J is TRBJ1-2 and V is TRBV6-5, with D hard to call. CDR1 and CDR2 from the germline V gene are MNHEY and SVGAGI. Trimming pared 0 bases from V and 8 bases from J, leaving 13 bases between. This CDR3 comprises 14 residues. The CDR3 here is CASSYSMAGGGYTF. The CDR3, as DNA: TGTGCCAGCAGTTACTCGATGGCGGGAGGAGGCTACACCTTC.

This clone is a singleton in its sample. The chain combines TRBV27 with TRBJ1-6; perhaps TRBD1 as D (5 bases). Trimming left V 5 bases short and J 7 bases short, with 9 bases between. Germline CDR1 reads MNHEY; CDR2 reads SMNVEV (reference sequence). CDR3 size: 13 residues. As DNA, the CDR3 is TGTGCCAGCAGTAGAGGGGCCAATTCACCCCTCCACTTT. Translation: CASSRGANSPLHF.

The chain couples TRBV28 to TRBJ1-6; 12 positions match TRBD1. V dropped 6 bases and J dropped 7; count of bases not matched to a gene: 4. The germline gives CDR1 MDHEN, CDR2 SYDVKM. The CDR3 length is 15 residues. As DNA, the CDR3 is TGTGCCAGCAGCGGGACAGGGGGCGCGAATTCACCCCTCCACTTT. It translates to CASSGTGGANSPLHF. The whole variable domain, filled in from reference TRBV28 and TRBJ1-6, reads DVKVTQSSRYLVKRTGEKVFLECVQDMDHENMFWYRQDPGLGLRLIYFSYDVKMKEKGDIPEGYSVSREKKERFSLILESASTNQTSMYLCASSGTGGANSPLHFGNGTRLTVT.

V is TRBV7-9 and J is TRBJ1-5; 9 bases map to TRBD1. CDR3 length equals 15 residues. V lost 5 bases, J lost 4 bases, and 6 bases stayed unmatched. The germline V gene has CDR1 SEHNR and CDR2 FQNEAQ (reference sequence). CDR3 nucleotides: TGTGCCAGCAGCCATGGGACAGGGAGGAATCAGCCCCAGCATTTT. This encodes CASSHGTGRNQPQHF.

This sequence joins TRBV7-7 and TRBJ1-5; 11 bases map to TRBD1. CDR1 SSHAT and CDR2 FNYEAQ come from the germline V gene (reference sequence). V lost 5 bases and J lost 1; bases outside the gene matches: 10. The CDR3 spans 18 residues. The CDR3 nucleotides are TGTGCCAGCAGCCCCCCGGGACAGGGGGTCTTAAGCAATCAGCCCCAGCATTTT. Translated, it gives CASSPPGQGVLSNQPQHF.

This sequence joins TRBV6-5 and TRBJ1-2; the D is unclear. Germline V gene sequence: CDR1 MNHEY, CDR2 SVGAGI. The CDR3 is 15 residues long. V gave up 2 bases and J gave up 0 bases, with 10 bases separating them. The CDR3 nucleotides read TGTGCCAGCAGTTACAGAAAGGGAGCTAACTATGGCTACACCTTC. Its translation: CASSYRKGANYGYTF.

V and J are TRBV5-1 and TRBJ2-7, with 7 bases that match TRBD2. The V gene's germline CDR1 is SGHRS and CDR2 YFSETQ. The CDR3 length is 16 residues. J gave up 0 bases and V 7 bases, and 13 bases lay outside the gene matches. CDR3 sequence (DNA): TGCGCCAGCTCCAGACGGGAGACTAGCAGCTCCTACGAGCAGTACTTC. Translated: CASSRRETSSSYEQYF.

This clone came up once. The chain links TRBV30 to TRBJ1-5, with a tentative D call TRBD1 (6 bases). V lost 2 bases to trimming and J lost 3 bases, with 14 bases between them. The CDR3 is 15 residues long. Per germline, CDR1 GTSNPN and CDR2 SVGIG (reference sequence). The CDR3 region has the DNA TGTGCCTGGAGTAAGGCAGGGGCACACAATCAGCCCCAGCATTTT. This encodes CAWSKAGAHNQPQHF. Full variable domain (rest looked up from reference TRBV30 and TRBJ1-5): SQTIHQWPATLVQPVGSPLSLECTVEGTSNPNLYWYRQAAGRGLQLLFYSVGIGQISSEVPQNLSASRPQDRQFILSSKKLLLSDSGFYLCAWSKAGAHNQPQHFGDGTRLSIL.

This clone was counted a single time. The rearrangement joins TRBV30 to TRBJ1-6; D remains ambiguous. CDR1 and CDR2 from the germline V gene are GTSNPN and SVGIG (reference sequence). Trimming removed 0 bases from V and 6 bases from J, with 6 bases in between. This CDR3 has 13 amino acids. The DNA of the CDR3 is TGTGCCTGGAGTGTACGGATTAATTCACCCCTCCACTTT. Translating it yields CAWSVRINSPLHF.

In DNA form, the CDR3 reads TGTGCCAGCACGGGACAGGGCCTAGCCAAAAACATTCAGTACTTC. It yields the protein CASTGQGLAKNIQYF. V and J are TRBV6-5 and TRBJ2-4; 9 bases are shared with TRBD1. The V and J ends lost 7 bases and 0 bases, in that order; junction bases with no gene match: 4. CDR1 is MNHEY and CDR2 is SVGAGI in the germline V gene. This CDR3 has 15 amino acids.

The V gene is TRBV18, the J gene TRBJ1-1, with D unresolved. The germline V gene has CDR1 KGHSH and CDR2 LQKENI. Trimming shortened V by 5 bases and J by 1 base, and 8 bases separated the two germline ends. The CDR3 covers 13 residues. The CDR3 here is CASSKQRNTEAFF. The CDR3 DNA reads TGTGCCAGCTCAAAACAGAGGAACACTGAAGCTTTCTTT.

The CDR3 loop is CASSTWTSGYNEQFF. CDR3 DNA: TGCGCCAGCAGCACCTGGACTAGCGGATACAATGAGCAGTTCTTC. This chain connects TRBV5-1 to TRBJ2-1, with 10 bases aligning to TRBD2. V was clipped by 4 bases and J by 4 bases; unmatched bases: 5. Germline CDR1 SGHRS, CDR2 YFSETQ. There are 15 residues in the CDR3.